A single sample is the source of the 3 T cell receptor beta chains below, sequenced in a study of blood T cell repertoires in COVID-19. The table came from immunoSEQ multiplex PCR; TCRdb's copy has only in-frame clones and leaves some out. The repertoire holds about 200,000 clones, with 70% to 90% as singletons. Sequencing input: peripheral blood. These receptors originate from an elderly woman with acute or convalescent COVID-19.

The chain uses TRBV2 and TRBJ2-3, with 8 bases matching TRBD2. The ends lost 6 bases at V and 4 bases at J; junction bases unmatched: 12. In germline, CDR1 is SNHLY, CDR2 FYNNEI. This CDR3 spans 16 amino acids. The CDR3 region is CASSGGAGVRADTQYF. CDR3 nucleotide sequence: TGTGCCAGCAGCGGAGGAGCGGGAGTCCGGGCAGATACGCAGTATTTT.

The chain recombines TRBV7-9 with TRBJ2-2, with TRBD1 matching over 9 bases. The CDR3 contains 16 residues. Germline lookup yields CDR1 SEHNR and CDR2 FQNEAQ (reference sequence). V shed 1 base, J shed 3 bases, and the junction held 3 bases outside the gene matches. The CDR3 spells CASSLDGTGYTGELFF. The CDR3 nucleotides read TGTGCCAGCAGCTTAGACGGGACAGGGTACACCGGGGAGCTGTTTTTT. The complete variable domain, with remaining parts taken from reference TRBV7-9 and TRBJ2-2, reads DTGVSQNPRHKITKRGQNVTFRCDPISEHNRLYWYRQTLGQGPEFLTYFQNEAQLEKSRLLSDRFSAERPKGSFSTLEIQRTEQGDSAMYLCASSLDGTGYTGELFFGEGSRLTVL.

The chain carries TRBV28 and TRBJ2-5; 13 bases align to TRBD2. Trimming took 6 bases from V and 5 from J; bases not matched to a gene: 3. This CDR3 region has 14 residues. Germline V gives CDR1 MDHEN, CDR2 SYDVKM. The CDR3 loop reads CASRLAGGPETQYF. CDR3 coding DNA: TGTGCCAGCAGACTAGCGGGAGGGCCCGAGACCCAGTACTTC.